This T cell receptor (beta chain) was identified in a study of shared clonotypes between healthy human individuals. Only CD45RO-negative cells positively selected for CCR7 counted as naive CD8 cells, so terminally differentiated effector memory CD45RA+ cells were excluded. Healthy and HIV-negative, the adult donors had no recent acute infections or vaccinations. Germline CDR1 and CDR2: LNHNV and YYDKDF (reference sequence). This CDR3 is built from 14 residues. Trimming took 5 bases from V and 7 from J, leaving 15 bases between them. As for this clone: Its antigen is still unknown.

Points from the study as a whole: Collection of samples was limited to blood; tissue repertoires likely differ. Non-shared clonotypes showed lower generation probabilities than clonotypes common to all four donors.

Samples underwent the assay at deep level. Profiling relied on immunoSEQ multiplex PCR, and the TCRdb table lists in-frame clones only, not all of them. Among over 2,000,000 clones listed, approximately 92% were seen once. The TCR was taken from a man between 18 and 35 years old in good health. Some clones in this sample may be carry-over from other donors' samples. The chain combines TRBV15 with TRBJ2-1; TRBD1 or TRBD2 may be the D gene (5 bases each). The sequenced sample consisted of naive CD8+ T cells from PBMCs. The DNA for the CDR3 is TGTGCCACCAGCTACCGGGACCTCCTAAATGAGCAGTTCTTC. This gives the protein CATSYRDLLNEQFF.